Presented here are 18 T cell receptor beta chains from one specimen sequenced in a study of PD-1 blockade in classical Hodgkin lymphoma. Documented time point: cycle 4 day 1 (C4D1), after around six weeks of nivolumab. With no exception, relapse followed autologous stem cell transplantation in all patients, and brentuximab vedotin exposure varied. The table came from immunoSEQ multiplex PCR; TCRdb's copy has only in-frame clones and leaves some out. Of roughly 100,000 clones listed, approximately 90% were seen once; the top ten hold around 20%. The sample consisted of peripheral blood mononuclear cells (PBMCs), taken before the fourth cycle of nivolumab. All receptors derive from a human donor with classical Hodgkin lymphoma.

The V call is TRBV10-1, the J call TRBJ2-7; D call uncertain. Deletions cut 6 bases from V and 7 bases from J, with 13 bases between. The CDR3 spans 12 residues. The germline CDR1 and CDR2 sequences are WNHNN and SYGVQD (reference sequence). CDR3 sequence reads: CASSRTYGEQYF. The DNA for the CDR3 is TGCGCCAGCAGCCGAACTTATGGGGAGCAGTACTTC.

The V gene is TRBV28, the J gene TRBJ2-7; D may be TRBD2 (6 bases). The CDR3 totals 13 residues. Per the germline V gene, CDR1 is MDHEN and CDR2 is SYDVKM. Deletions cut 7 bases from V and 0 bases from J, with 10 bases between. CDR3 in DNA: TGTGCCAGCACTGAGGGAGGCTCCTACGAGCAGTACTTC. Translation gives CASTEGGSYEQYF.

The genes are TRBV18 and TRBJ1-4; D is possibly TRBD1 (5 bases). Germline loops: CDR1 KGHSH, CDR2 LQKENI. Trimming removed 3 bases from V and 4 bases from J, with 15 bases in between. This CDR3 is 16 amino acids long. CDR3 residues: CASSPQRAGGNEKLFF. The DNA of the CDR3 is TGTGCCAGCTCACCTCAAAGGGCCGGGGGTAATGAAAAACTGTTTTTT. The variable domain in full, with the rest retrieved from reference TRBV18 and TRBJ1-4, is NAGVMQNPRHLVRRRGQEARLRCSPMKGHSHVYWYRQLPEEGLKFMVYLQKENIIDESGMPKERFSAEFPKEGPSILRIQQVVRGDSAAYFCASSPQRAGGNEKLFFGSGTQLSVL.

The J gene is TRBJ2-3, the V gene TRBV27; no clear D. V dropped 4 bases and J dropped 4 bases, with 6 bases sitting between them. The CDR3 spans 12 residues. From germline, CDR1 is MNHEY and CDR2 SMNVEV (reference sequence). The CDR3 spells CASSSNADTQYF. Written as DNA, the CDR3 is TGTGCCAGCAGTTCCAACGCAGATACGCAGTATTTT.

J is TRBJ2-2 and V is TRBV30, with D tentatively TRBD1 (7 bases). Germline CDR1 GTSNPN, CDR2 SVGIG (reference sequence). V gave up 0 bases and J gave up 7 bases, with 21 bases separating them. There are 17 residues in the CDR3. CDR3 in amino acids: CAWSVGLRFNRGGELFF. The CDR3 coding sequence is TGTGCCTGGAGTGTAGGACTAAGATTCAACAGGGGCGGGGAGCTGTTTTTT.

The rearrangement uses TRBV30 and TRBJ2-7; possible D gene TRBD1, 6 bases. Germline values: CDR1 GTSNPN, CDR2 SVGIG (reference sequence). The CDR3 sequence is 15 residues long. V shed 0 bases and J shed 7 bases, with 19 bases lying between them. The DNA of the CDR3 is TGTGCCTGGAGTGTGGGGGCTGCCGGAGAGAAGGAGCAGTACTTC. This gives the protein CAWSVGAAGEKEQYF.

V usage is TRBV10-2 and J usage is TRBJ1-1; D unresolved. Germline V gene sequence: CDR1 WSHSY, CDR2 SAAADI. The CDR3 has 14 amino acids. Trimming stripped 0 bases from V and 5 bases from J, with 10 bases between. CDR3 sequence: CASSESREWTEAFF. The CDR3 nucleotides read TGCGCCAGCAGTGAGTCTCGAGAGTGGACTGAAGCTTTCTTT.

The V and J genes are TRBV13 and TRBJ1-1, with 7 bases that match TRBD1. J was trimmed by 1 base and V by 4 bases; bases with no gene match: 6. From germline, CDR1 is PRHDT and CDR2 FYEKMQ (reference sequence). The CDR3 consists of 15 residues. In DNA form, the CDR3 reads TGTGCCAGCAGCTCCCGACAGGGCCAGAACACTGAAGCTTTCTTT. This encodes CASSSRQGQNTEAFF.

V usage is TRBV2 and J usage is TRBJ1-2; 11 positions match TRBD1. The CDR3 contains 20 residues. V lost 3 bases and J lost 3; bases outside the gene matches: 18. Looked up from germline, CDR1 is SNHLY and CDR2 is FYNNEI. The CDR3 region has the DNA TGTGCCAGCAGTGACTTAGCAGGTCGGGACAGGGGGGTAGAAGACTATGGCTACACCTTC. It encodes CASSDLAGRDRGVEDYGYTF.

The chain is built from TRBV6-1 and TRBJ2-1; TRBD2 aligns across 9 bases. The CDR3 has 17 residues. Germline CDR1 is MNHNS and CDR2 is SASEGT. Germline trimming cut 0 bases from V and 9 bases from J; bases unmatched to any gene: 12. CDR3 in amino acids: CASSEAAFSGSGSEQFF. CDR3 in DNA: TGTGCCAGCAGTGAAGCGGCCTTTAGCGGGAGTGGGAGTGAGCAGTTCTTC.

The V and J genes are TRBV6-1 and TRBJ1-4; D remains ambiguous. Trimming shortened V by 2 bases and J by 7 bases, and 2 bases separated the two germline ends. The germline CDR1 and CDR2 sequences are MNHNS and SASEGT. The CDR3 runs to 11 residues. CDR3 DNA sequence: TGTGCCAGCAGTGAACCTGAAAAACTGTTTTTT. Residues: CASSEPEKLFF.

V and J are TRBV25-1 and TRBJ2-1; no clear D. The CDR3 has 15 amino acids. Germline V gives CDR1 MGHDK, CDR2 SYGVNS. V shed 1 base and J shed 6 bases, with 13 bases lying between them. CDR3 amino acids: CASSESPSPPNEQFF. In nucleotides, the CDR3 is TGTGCCAGCAGTGAATCGCCTAGTCCACCCAATGAGCAGTTCTTC.

As DNA, the CDR3 is TGCGCCAGCAGTCATCCTAGGGGAAGGAACACTGAAGCTTTCTTT. This sequence encodes CASSHPRGRNTEAFF. The J gene is TRBJ1-1, the V gene TRBV23-1, with D perhaps TRBD1 (5 bases). TRBV23-1 is labeled an ORF, and its function is uncertain. The CDR3 covers 15 residues. Deletions cut 3 bases from V and 1 base from J, with 12 bases between.

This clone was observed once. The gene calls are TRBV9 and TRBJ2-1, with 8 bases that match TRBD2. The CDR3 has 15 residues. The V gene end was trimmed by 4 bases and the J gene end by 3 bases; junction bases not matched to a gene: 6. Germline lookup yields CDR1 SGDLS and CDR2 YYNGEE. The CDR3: CASSLASGYYNEQFF. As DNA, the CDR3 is TGTGCCAGCAGCCTTGCTAGCGGGTACTACAATGAGCAGTTCTTC. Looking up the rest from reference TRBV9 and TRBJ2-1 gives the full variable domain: DSGVTQTPKHLITATGQRVTLRCSPRSGDLSVYWYQQSLDQGLQFLIQYYNGEERAKGNILERFSAQQFPDLHSELNLSSLELGDSALYFCASSLASGYYNEQFFGPGTRLTVL.

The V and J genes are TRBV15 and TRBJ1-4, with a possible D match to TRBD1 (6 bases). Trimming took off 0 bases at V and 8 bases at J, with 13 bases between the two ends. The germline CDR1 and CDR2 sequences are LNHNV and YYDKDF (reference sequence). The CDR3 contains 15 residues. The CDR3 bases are TGTGCCACCAGCAGAGAACCAGGGGCGGAGGAAAAACTGTTTTTT. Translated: CATSREPGAEEKLFF.

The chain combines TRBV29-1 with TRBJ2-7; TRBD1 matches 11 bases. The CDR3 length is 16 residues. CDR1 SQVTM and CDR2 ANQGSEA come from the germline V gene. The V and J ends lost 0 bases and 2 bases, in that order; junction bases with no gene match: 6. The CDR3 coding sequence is TGCAGCGTTGAAGATCCCGCGGGACAGGGGGCCTACGAGCAGTACTTC. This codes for CSVEDPAGQGAYEQYF.

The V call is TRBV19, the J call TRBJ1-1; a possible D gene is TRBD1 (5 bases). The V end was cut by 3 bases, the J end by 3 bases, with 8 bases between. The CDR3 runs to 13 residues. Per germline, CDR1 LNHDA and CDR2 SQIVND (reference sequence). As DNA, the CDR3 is TGTGCCAGTAGTATGAAAGGGGACACTGAAGCTTTCTTT. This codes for CASSMKGDTEAFF.

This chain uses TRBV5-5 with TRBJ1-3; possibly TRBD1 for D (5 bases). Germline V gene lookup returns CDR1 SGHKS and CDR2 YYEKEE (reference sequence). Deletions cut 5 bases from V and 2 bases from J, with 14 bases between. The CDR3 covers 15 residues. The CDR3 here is CASSFQGGPGNTIYF. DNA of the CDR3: TGTGCCAGCAGTTTTCAGGGAGGTCCTGGAAACACCATATATTTT. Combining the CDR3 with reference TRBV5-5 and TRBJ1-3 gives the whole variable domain DAGVTQSPTHLIKTRGQQVTLRCSPISGHKSVSWYQQVLGQGPQFIFQYYEKEERGRGNFPDRFSARQFPNYSSELNVNALLLGDSALYLCASSFQGGPGNTIYFGEGSWLTVV.